This TCR beta chain emerged from a study of cytomegalovirus exposure and HLA in healthy donors (dated by TCRdb to about 2017). Regarding the complete study: An earlier analysis of about 530 of the donors reported about 280 Gb of sequence data and 90 million to 120 million unique TCR beta sequences obtained from about 180 million T cells. An early release covering 550 to 650 HLA-typed donors comprised roughly 300 gigabases of sequencing data and approximately 85 million unique TCR sequences. The genetic ancestry cluster associated with self-reported Caucasian donors included 81% of the 398 genotyped donors. The study aimed to test whether signatures of past pathogen exposure could be identified by cataloging public T cell receptors. The study used immunosequencing to profile the T cell repertoires of 666 subjects and linked those repertoires to cytomegalovirus serostatus. Along with the approximately 650-subject first cohort, a separate validation cohort of 120 different subjects was used. To predict cytomegalovirus infection status, the study brought together high-throughput TCR immunosequencing, statistical association of individual TCRs with disease status, and machine learning. In a later analysis, previously published TCR beta repertoires from 550 to 750 donors were re-analyzed and high-resolution HLA genotyping was added so that TCR occurrence patterns could be studied. In the later analysis, no new phenotypic data were used to find candidate immune exposures; instead, reliance was placed on TCR beta sequences and their occurrence across donors. An earlier analysis of nearly 600 of the donors applied high-throughput TCR beta sequencing to assess whether each TCR beta V gene segment acted as functional or pseudogenic. Alongside the repertoire data, information on donor age, sex, ethnicity and CMV serostatus was compiled. In a later genetic analysis, genome-wide SNP genotypes for 398 of the 666 donors were used, and that subset was treated as a discovery cohort. Every discovery cohort repertoire had been produced on one sequencing platform. HLA typing covered class I and class II loci at four-digit resolution. Typing coverage varied by locus: roughly 620-640 donors for A, B, C, DRB1 and DQB1; approximately 520 for DQA1; more than 600 for DPA1; approximately 450 for DPB1. A few DR-DQ haplotypes were treated as single units for association and clustering because of strong linkage in the cohort. Among about 410 genotyped donors of the cohort, an average of around 250,000 unique TCR beta nucleotide sequences was sequenced per donor, of which about 19% were non-productive.

From a lookup of the germline V gene, CDR1 and CDR2 are SGHRS and YFSETQ. Spanning cysteine to phenylalanine, the CDR3 consists of 15 amino acids. The entry retains the CDR3 DNA only, 45 bases that are in frame from base 1. The junction carries 13 bases between V and J, which are trimmed by 1 base and 2 bases respectively. Receptors were amplified or captured by the immunoSEQ multiplex PCR assay. For the multiplex PCR, a mixture combining 60 forward primers for TCR Vbeta segments and 13 reverse primers for TCR Jbeta segments was used. A multiplex PCR assay on genomic DNA amplified the CDR3 region of rearranged TCR beta genes. The amplified TCR beta libraries were sequenced on the Illumina HiSeq System as 87-base-pair reads. For the original study's pipeline: Across the roughly 670 repertoires, a later analysis counted approximately 83 million unique TCR beta chains, some 11 million of which were shared by at least two donors. Raw reads were error-corrected and collapsed into unique sequences with a nearest-neighbor algorithm that merged closely related sequences to remove PCR and sequencing errors. Alignment of CDR3 sequences to IMGT reference sequences was used to assign V, D and J gene segments. For a sequence to be retained, a match of at least six nucleotides to both a V gene segment and a J gene segment was required. Rearrangements were called productive when the CDR3 lacked stop codons and stayed in frame with V and J; all others were non-productive. CDR3 was defined by IMGT convention, running from the second conserved V-encoded cysteine to the conserved J-encoded phenylalanine. In an earlier analysis of 587 of the donors, sequences lacking an unambiguous match to a single V gene segment were excluded. An earlier analysis of 587 of the donors called V segments functional above 56.7% productive rearrangements and segregating when the between-donor standard deviation exceeded 5%. A statistical classification framework was developed to diagnose cytomegalovirus status using the catalog of TCR beta chain sequences. V and J gene assignment, in a later analysis, came from comparing TCR nucleotide sequences with IMGT/GENE-DB human TR gene sequences. In a later analysis, CDR3 sequences and most-parsimonious VDJ recombination scenarios were assigned using the TCRdist pipeline. A later analysis defined each TCR beta chain by its CDR3 amino acid sequence plus V-gene family, and excluded reads lacking a unique V-gene family. A later analysis removed 550 to 650 highly shared, low-generation-probability nucleotide sequences to deal with suspected cross-contamination and a sequencing artifact. A later analysis calculated a clonal expansion index for each public chain from normalized within-repertoire ranks of inferred template counts. A later analysis computed generation probabilities with a VDJ recombination model fitted to out-of-frame rearrangements, and checked the results against IGoR. In a later analysis, hypergeometric tests were used to score TCR-TCR, TCR-HLA and TCR-CMV co-occurrence, with a repertoire-size bias correction applied to TCR pairs. In a later analysis, false discovery rates were estimated by permuting HLA or CMV assignments 20 times. In a later analysis, co-occurring TCRs were grouped using DBSCAN, and TCRdist sequence similarity was added for clustering within HLA-allele-positive subsets. Repertoires with fewer than 30,000 or more than 120,000 public chains were left out of co-occurrence clustering, as were a handful of repertoires with anomalous nucleotide sharing. TCRdb took this table from immuneACCESS and kept in-frame rearrangements with V and J called. Such tables lack part of the clones; where checked against another copy, unresolved V genes explain under half of the gap, and the rest is unexplained. That table supplies the V and J calls and clone size; D and trimming were determined from the DNA. For this sample the table gives 200,000 to 250,000 clones, of which over 75% were detected only once. Over 1% of the sample comes from the top ten.

On this clone itself: Its binding antigen is unknown. No base quality information exists; no much larger clone differs at one position.

The cohort comprised 666 healthy bone marrow donors. All cohort members were sampled while nominally healthy, although unrecorded immune exposures were likely present. CMV serostatus was recorded as positive for around 300 and negative for about 50% of the roughly 670 cohort members, whereas no CMV serostatus was recorded for the donor in question. A peripheral blood sample was provided by each donor, and peripheral blood mononuclear cells were used for TCR beta sequencing. The Qiagen DNeasy Blood Extraction Kit was used to extract genomic DNA from the blood cell samples. Overall study outcomes, separate from this receptor: The earlier analysis of a few hundred of the donors excluded 15 to 20 rarely observed V segments, including chromosome 9 orphons, because counts were too low. Across donors, most TCR sequences were observed very rarely, whereas some public TCRs were present in many individuals. In a later genetic analysis, a missense DCLRE1C variant was associated with V-gene and J-gene trimming of TCR beta chains, and the association was replicated in an independent cohort. A total of 150 or so TCR beta chains were listed by the study as associated with cytomegalovirus. Several of the top co-occurrence clusters appeared to be linked to parvovirus B19, influenza, CMV and Epstein-Barr virus, according to a later analysis. Cytomegalovirus status was reported to be diagnosed by the classifier with high specificity and sensitivity in both the original and validation cohorts. In an earlier analysis of more than 500 of the donors, most TCR beta V segments appeared in productive rearrangements about 87% or about 30% of the time, broadly matching IMGT annotations. Immune exposure information for the cohort was limited to CMV serostatus. When HLA alleles, especially DR and DQ, strongly co-occurred, attributing TCR associations to individual alleles was difficult. A cluster of highly shared sequence variants was judged likely to be a technical artifact of the sequencing pipeline. In a later analysis, some 17,000 TCR beta sequences were associated with specific HLA alleles at a false discovery rate of 0.05. A further reported finding was that TCR beta sequences accurately predicted the HLA-A and HLA-B alleles for most subjects in the first cohort. Correlated functional status among segregating V segments might be attributable to linkage disequilibrium, but an unknown experimental factor could not be ruled out. In a later analysis, HLA-associated TCR beta chains showed more clonal expansion and lower generation probabilities than non-associated chains that were equally common. Some IMGT-functional V segments, including TRBV6-2 and TRBV6-3, could not be distinguished by the 87-base-pair reads and were therefore excluded. According to a later genetic analysis, donors in an Asian-associated ancestry cluster had fewer N-insertions in productive TCRs than the approximately 650-donor mean. The authors suggested that the approach could potentially be extended to other disease states and immunological phenotypes. In this cohort, only TCR beta chains were sequenced, and detectable features were limited by the absence of alpha or paired-chain data. Most CMV-associated TCR beta chains appeared to be HLA-restricted in a later analysis, and the HLA associations seemed to be driven largely by CMV exposure. Because HLA typing was unavailable for some donors at each locus, only the typed subset was used in association tests. According to a later analysis, TCR association rates differed among HLA loci, with DRB1 alleles showing the most associated TCRs and HLA-C alleles showing the fewest. Roughly uniform sequencing depth across donors was assumed in presence/absence analyses, although this assumption may not hold. A few of the identified cytomegalovirus-associated TCR beta chains were confirmed in vitro to be specific for cytomegalovirus antigens.

The chain is made from TRBV5-1 and TRBJ2-7; a tentative D call is TRBD2 (6 bases match). The receptor was isolated from a human donor in good health. Sequenced material: PBMCs. The DNA reads as follows: TGCGCCAGCAGCTTGTCGAGCGGGCATCCCTACGAGCAGTACTTC. This translates into CASSLSSGHPYEQYF.